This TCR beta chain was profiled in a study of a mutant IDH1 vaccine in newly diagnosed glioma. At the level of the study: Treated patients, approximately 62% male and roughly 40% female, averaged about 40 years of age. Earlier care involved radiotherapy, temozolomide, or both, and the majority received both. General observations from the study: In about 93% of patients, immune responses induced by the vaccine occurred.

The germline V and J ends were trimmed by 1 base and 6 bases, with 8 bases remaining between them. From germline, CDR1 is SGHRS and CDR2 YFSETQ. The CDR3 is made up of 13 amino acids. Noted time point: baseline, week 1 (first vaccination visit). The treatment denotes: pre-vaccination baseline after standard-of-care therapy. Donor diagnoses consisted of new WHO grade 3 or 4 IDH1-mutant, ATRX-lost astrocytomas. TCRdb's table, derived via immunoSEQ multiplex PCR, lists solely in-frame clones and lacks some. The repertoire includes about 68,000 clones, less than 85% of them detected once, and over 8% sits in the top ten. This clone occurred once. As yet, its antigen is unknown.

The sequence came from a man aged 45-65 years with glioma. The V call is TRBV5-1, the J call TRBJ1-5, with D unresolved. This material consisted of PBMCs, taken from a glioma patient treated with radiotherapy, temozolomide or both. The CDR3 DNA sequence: TGCGCCAGCAGCTTGAACGTCGGTCAGCCCCAGCATTTT. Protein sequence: CASSLNVGQPQHF.